Following are 30 T cell receptor beta chains from one sample sequenced in a study of monozygotic twins with inflammatory bowel disease. TCRdb derives one entry per CDR3 protein from the 5' RACE reads, leaving out DNA. The sample table sets out approximately 300,000 distinct CDR3 sequences. Sequencing was carried out using blood. These receptors were collected from a human donor with ulcerative colitis or Crohn's disease, or a healthy co-twin of an affected twin (not recorded which).

V and J are TRBV28 and TRBJ1-2; TCRdb designates TRBD1, a call that cannot be tested without DNA. The germline CDR1 and CDR2 sequences are MDHEN and SYDVKM. This CDR3 has 15 residues. CDR3 protein: CASTYRGAGGYGYTF.

This chain's CDR3 is CASSSTRGGAGTDTQYF. J is TRBJ2-3 and V is TRBV12-3 or TRBV12-4; TCRdb's assignment of TRBD2 cannot be checked, as there is no DNA. This CDR3 contains 17 residues.

The CDR3 region is CSASMGSGSYEQYF. The V and J genes are TRBV20-1 and TRBJ2-7; lacking DNA, the TRBD2 call made by TCRdb goes unchecked. Germline lookup yields CDR1 DFQATT and CDR2 SNEGSKA (reference sequence). The CDR3 spans 14 residues.

The chain joins TRBV12-3 or TRBV12-4 to TRBJ2-1; there is no DNA to check the TCRdb D call of TRBD2. The CDR3 loop spans 16 amino acids. This CDR3 reads CASSFLPRGSYNEQFF.

This chain uses TRBV29-1 with TRBJ2-4; without DNA, the TCRdb call of TRBD1 cannot be checked. The CDR3 extends over 14 amino acids. CDR1 and CDR2 (germline): SQVTM, ANQGSEA. This CDR3 reads CSVGRTGGQDIQYF.

Here the CDR3 reads CASSQITSSYNEQFF. The genes are TRBV2 and TRBJ2-1. This CDR3 is 15 amino acids long. Per the germline V gene, CDR1 is SNHLY and CDR2 is FYNNEI. The full variable domain, rest sourced from reference TRBV2 and TRBJ2-1, is EPEVTQTPSHQVTQMGQEVILRCVPISNHLYFYWYRQILGQKVEFLVSFYNNEISEKSEIFDDQFSVERPDGSNFTLKIRSTKLEDSAMYFCASSQITSSYNEQFFGPGTRLTVL.

The chain is built from TRBV29-1 and TRBJ2-7; with no DNA, the TCRdb D assignment of TRBD1 cannot be verified. This CDR3 is built from 14 residues. Germline lookup yields CDR1 SQVTM and CDR2 ANQGSEA. The CDR3: CSVRQDREGHEQYF.

The chain combines TRBV28 with TRBJ2-2; the TCRdb D gene call, TRBD1, has no DNA to confirm it. The CDR3 length is 17 residues. CDR1 and CDR2 (germline): MDHEN, SYDVKM. The CDR3 sequence: CASSLEGARVVTGELFF.

This chain connects TRBV5-1 to TRBJ2-1; TCRdb's D call, TRBD1, is unchecked because there is no DNA. CDR1 is SGHRS, CDR2 YFSETQ, per germline. This CDR3 has 15 amino acids. CDR3 sequence reads: CASSLEGQGLNEQFF.

The chain carries TRBV6-1 and TRBJ2-7; TCRdb names TRBD1, which stays unverified in the absence of DNA. CDR1 is MNHNS, CDR2 SASEGT, per germline. CDR3 length: 17 amino acids. This CDR3 is CASRKSPGQAKLHEQYF.

The genes are TRBV28 and TRBJ2-1; TCRdb designates TRBD1, a call that cannot be tested without DNA. CDR1 is MDHEN, CDR2 SYDVKM, per germline. The length of the CDR3 is 16 residues. CDR3 region: CASSFIGTGGLNEQFF.

The chain has TRBV12-3 or TRBV12-4 and TRBJ2-7; TCRdb picks TRBD1, but there is no DNA to check that call. This CDR3 has 16 residues. This CDR3 reads CASSLAQTGGIGEQYF.

The chain is built from TRBV5-6 and TRBJ1-6; checking the TCRdb D call of TRBD1 is not possible without DNA. Germline lookup yields CDR1 SGHDT and CDR2 YYEEEE. CDR3 length: 15 residues. CDR3 protein: CASSLYVAGNSPLHF.

The V call is TRBV10-3, the J call TRBJ2-7; absent DNA, TCRdb's TRBD2 call cannot be checked. Per the germline V gene, CDR1 is ENHRY and CDR2 is SYGVKD. The CDR3 length is 16 residues. This CDR3 is CAISEALAGGQNEQYF.

This chain uses TRBV7-8 with TRBJ2-7. This CDR3 is built from 14 residues. The V gene's germline CDR1 is SGHVS and CDR2 FQNEAQ. The CDR3 reads CASSQRLNSYEQYF.

CDR3 protein: CASSQDLGQPQHF. The rearrangement joins TRBV4-3 to TRBJ1-5. The germline V gene encodes CDR1 LGHNA and CDR2 YSLEER. The length of the CDR3 is 13 residues.

The CDR3 loop is CASSKEAHTQYF. The chain couples TRBV3-1 to TRBJ2-3. The CDR3 is made up of 12 amino acids. CDR1 is LGHDT, CDR2 YNNKEL, per germline (reference sequence).

The V call is TRBV6-5, the J call TRBJ1-1. This CDR3 is built from 15 residues. Germline V gives CDR1 MNHEY, CDR2 SVGAGI. CDR3 loop: CASSYPGIVGTEAFF.

The chain recombines TRBV6-1 with TRBJ1-1; TCRdb names TRBD1, which stays unverified in the absence of DNA. The CDR3 has 14 residues. Per germline, CDR1 MNHNS and CDR2 SASEGT. CDR3 in amino acids: CASTPGGFKTEAFF.

This chain uses TRBV18 with TRBJ1-1; TCRdb picks TRBD1, but there is no DNA to check that call. Per germline, CDR1 KGHSH and CDR2 LQKENI. CDR3 length: 15 residues. This chain's CDR3 is CASSTGQVGRTEAFF.

The chain carries TRBV7-3 and TRBJ2-1; without DNA, the TCRdb call of TRBD2 cannot be checked. This CDR3 comprises 15 residues. Germline lookup yields CDR1 SGHTA and CDR2 FQGTGA. The CDR3 spells CASSSGLPSTDEQFF.

This rearrangement joins TRBV19 to TRBJ2-3; TCRdb gives TRBD2 as the D gene, but with no DNA this cannot be confirmed. This CDR3 comprises 16 residues. Germline CDR1 and CDR2: LNHDA and SQIVND (reference sequence). CDR3 protein: CASTIGLAGFTDTQYF.

The chain uses TRBV5-1 and TRBJ2-7; the TCRdb D gene call, TRBD2, has no DNA to confirm it. The germline V gene has CDR1 SGHRS and CDR2 YFSETQ. The CDR3 runs 14 residues. This chain's CDR3 is CASSGTSGTREQYF.

V is TRBV7-3 and J is TRBJ2-2; absent DNA, TCRdb's TRBD1 call cannot be checked. CDR3 length equals 15 residues. Germline CDR1 SGHTA, CDR2 FQGTGA. CDR3 loop: CASTLGQGSGGELFF. Full variable domain (rest looked up from reference TRBV7-3 and TRBJ2-2): GAGVSQTPSNKVTEKGKYVELRCDPISGHTALYWYRQSLGQGPEFLIYFQGTGAADDSGLPNDRFFAVRPEGSVSTLKIQRTERGDSAVYLCASTLGQGSGGELFFGEGSRLTVL.

V usage is TRBV7-9 and J usage is TRBJ2-2; TCRdb's assignment of TRBD2 cannot be checked, as there is no DNA. The CDR3 is 14 residues long. Germline V gives CDR1 SEHNR, CDR2 FQNEAQ (reference sequence). The CDR3 loop is CASSGLAGRGELFF.

This chain links TRBV6-5 with TRBJ2-3; without DNA, the TCRdb call of TRBD1 cannot be checked. The germline gives CDR1 MNHEY, CDR2 SVGAGI. This CDR3 spans 14 amino acids. CDR3 sequence reads: CASSYGTVPDTQYF.

The V call is TRBV19, the J call TRBJ2-1; TCRdb reports TRBD2, a call that lacks DNA to check it against. CDR1 LNHDA and CDR2 SQIVND come from the germline V gene (reference sequence). There are 15 residues in the CDR3. The CDR3 region is CASSNAGGPYNEQFF.

V and J are TRBV7-8 and TRBJ1-1. The germline V gene has CDR1 SGHVS and CDR2 FQNEAQ. This CDR3 has 14 amino acids. The CDR3 is CASSPGGRDTEAFF.

The V call is TRBV7-2, the J call TRBJ2-1; TCRdb names TRBD2, which stays unverified in the absence of DNA. The CDR3 sequence is 14 residues long. Germline CDR1 is SGHTA and CDR2 is FQGNSA. The CDR3 region is CASSPGLTYNEQFF.

V is TRBV6-5 and J is TRBJ1-1; TCRdb reports TRBD1, a call that lacks DNA to check it against. The CDR3 has 16 residues. Per germline, CDR1 MNHEY and CDR2 SVGAGI. The CDR3 protein is CASSYSPGRGRLGAFF.